The 21 T cell receptor beta chains below all came from one sample that was sequenced in a study of T cells in Graves' hyperthyroidism and ophthalmopathy. It was RNA transcripts that yielded the amplified TCR beta CDR3 regions. HTBI primers were the set used in a first-round RT-PCR of the TCR CDR3. Via MiXCR, TCRdb re-called the multiplex PCR reads, giving one row per CDR3 protein. The sample includes roughly 800,000 distinct CDR3 sequences, over 35% of them seen just once. The sample comprised blood. Source of these receptors: a man aged 18 to 35 with Graves' hyperthyroidism.

In the case of this clonotype: Possible read error: a much larger clone is one base away. The gene calls are TRBV20-1 and TRBJ1-5; D uncertain. The V end lost 0 bases, the J end lost 4 bases, and 10 bases lay between the germline ends. From germline, CDR1 is DFQATT and CDR2 SNEGSKA (reference sequence). The CDR3 loop spans 14 amino acids. The CDR3 region has the DNA TGCAGTGCTAGAGAAACGGATAGAAATCAGCCCCAGCATTTT. It translates to CSARETDRNQPQHF.

CDR3 sequence reads: CASSPLGSSYNSPLHF. CDR3 nucleotide sequence: TGTGCCAGCAGCCCTCTTGGGAGCTCCTATAATTCACCCCTCCACTTT. The chain links TRBV2 to TRBJ1-6; D not resolved. Germline loops: CDR1 SNHLY, CDR2 FYNNEI. The V end lost 6 bases, the J end lost 0 bases, and 12 bases lay between the germline ends. This CDR3 is built from 16 residues. Combining the CDR3 with reference TRBV2 and TRBJ1-6 gives the whole variable domain EPEVTQTPSHQVTQMGQEVILRCVPISNHLYFYWYRQILGQKVEFLVSFYNNEISEKSEIFDDQFSVERPDGSNFTLKIRSTKLEDSAMYFCASSPLGSSYNSPLHFGNGTRLTVT.

The chain uses TRBV12-3 or TRBV12-4 and TRBJ1-2, with 7 nucleotides matching TRBD1. V lost 5 bases and J lost 5; bases outside the gene matches: 8. The CDR3 totals 14 residues. The CDR3 DNA sequence: TGTGCCAGCAGTCCACGGACAGGAGAGTATGGCTACACCTTC. Translating gives CASSPRTGEYGYTF.

This clonotype was detected many times. The V gene is TRBV4-1, the J gene TRBJ2-5; the D is unclear. Germline CDR1 reads MGHRA; CDR2 reads YSYEKL. This CDR3 contains 14 residues. V was clipped by 0 bases and J by 4 bases, with 9 bases between them. The CDR3 bases are TGCGCCAGCAGCCAAGACCACGGGCGAGAGACCCAGTACTTC. As protein: CASSQDHGRETQYF.

Comments on this clonotype: A read error may be the cause here, since a much bigger clone is one base away. The chain has TRBV9 and TRBJ1-2; D gene uncertain. Germline CDR1 and CDR2: SGDLS and YYNGEE. This CDR3 has 11 amino acids. CDR3: CASSGWRDYTF. Here the CDR3 DNA reads TGTGCTAGCAGCGGTTGGAGGGACTACACCTTC.

This clonotype was observed at least ten times. The rearrangement joins TRBV2 to TRBJ1-5; 8 nucleotides agree with TRBD1. Germline V gives CDR1 SNHLY, CDR2 FYNNEI. V shed 6 bases and J 0 bases; nucleotides not matched to a gene: 4. The CDR3 length is 15 residues. CDR3 sequence: CASRWDRNSNQPQHF. CDR3 sequence (DNA): TGTGCCAGCAGATGGGACAGGAATAGCAATCAGCCCCAGCATTTT.

V is TRBV7-2 and J is TRBJ2-5; 15 bases agree with TRBD2. The CDR3 length is 18 residues. CDR1 is SGHTA and CDR2 is FQGNSA in the germline V gene. Trimming at V came to 6 bases and at J to 4 bases, leaving 12 bases not matched to a gene. The CDR3, as DNA: TGTGCCAGCAGTCCCGGACTAGCGGGGGGGTTCGGGGGAGAGACCCAGTACTTC. Its translation: CASSPGLAGGFGGETQYF.

This clonotype occurred many times. This chain connects TRBV7-3 to TRBJ1-2; 11 nucleotides match TRBD1. Germline CDR1 is SGHTA and CDR2 is FQGTGA. The trim removed 3 bases at V and 7 bases at J, leaving 4 bases unmatched. The length of the CDR3 is 14 residues. CDR3: CASSLAGTGGGYTF. In nucleotides, the CDR3 is TGTGCCAGCAGCTTGGCCGGGACAGGGGGTGGCTACACCTTC.

This clonotype has ten or more counts. The gene calls are TRBV12-3 or TRBV12-4 and TRBJ2-5; TRBD2 matches at 10 bases. CDR3 length equals 15 residues. With V trimmed by 5 bases and J by 2 bases, 5 bases remained unmatched. CDR3 bases: TGTGCCAGCAGTCCCGGGACTAGCGTTCAAGAGACCCAGTACTTC. Protein product: CASSPGTSVQETQYF.

The chain has TRBV14 and TRBJ1-2, with D perhaps TRBD1 (5 bases). V was cut by 1 base and J by 5 bases, with 11 bases left in between. Germline V gene data show CDR1 as SGHDN and CDR2 as FVKESK. This CDR3 contains 14 residues. The CDR3 region has the DNA TGTGCCAGCAGCCAAGTGGACACAATATATGGCTACACCTTC. It specifies CASSQVDTIYGYTF.

The sample holds many counts of this clonotype. The gene calls are TRBV2 and TRBJ1-1; no firm D call. CDR3 size: 14 residues. V was shortened by 1 base and J by 5 bases, with 11 bases between the two germline ends. Germline CDR1 is SNHLY and CDR2 is FYNNEI. CDR3 region: CASSEDRVRTEAFF. The CDR3 nucleotides are TGTGCCAGCAGTGAAGATCGAGTAAGGACTGAAGCTTTCTTT.

The chain couples TRBV29-1 to TRBJ2-5; 7 bases line up with TRBD1. Germline V gives CDR1 SQVTM, CDR2 ANQGSEA. This CDR3 has 15 amino acids. V lost 6 bases and J lost 1; bases outside the gene matches: 11. The CDR3 spells CSVDTGTAFQETQYF. In DNA, the CDR3 is TGCAGCGTGGACACCGGGACAGCCTTCCAAGAGACCCAGTACTTC.

The CDR3 sequence is CASSLAQRGNNEQFF. The CDR3 DNA reads TGTGCCAGCAGCTTAGCGCAGCGGGGGAACAATGAGCAGTTCTTC. The V gene is TRBV7-6, the J gene TRBJ2-1; 8 nucleotides match TRBD2. The ends lost 0 bases at V and 5 bases at J; junction bases unmatched: 3. The CDR3 contains 15 residues. The germline CDR1 and CDR2 sequences are SGHVS and FNYEAQ.

The CDR3 protein is CASRSSGTGGWETQYF. The CDR3 DNA follows: TGTGCCAGCAGATCCTCCGGGACAGGGGGCTGGGAGACCCAGTACTTC. The chain has TRBV5-4 and TRBJ2-5, with TRBD1 matching 12 bases. The CDR3 is 16 amino acids. CDR1 is SGHNT and CDR2 is YYREEE in the germline V gene (reference sequence). V lost 5 bases, J lost 5 bases, and 10 bases stayed unmatched.

This chain connects TRBV2 to TRBJ1-2; 8 nucleotides agree with TRBD1. CDR3 length: 16 amino acids. In germline, CDR1 is SNHLY, CDR2 FYNNEI. The V gene end was trimmed by 4 bases and the J gene end by 8 bases; junction bases not matched to a gene: 15. The chain's CDR3 is CASSGQGTQTLKGYTF. The CDR3 nucleotides read TGTGCCAGCAGTGGACAGGGGACCCAAACGTTGAAGGGCTACACCTTC.

This clonotype was picked up one time. This sequence joins TRBV7-9 and TRBJ2-5; D possibly corresponds to TRBD2 (6 bases). V lost 11 bases and J 9 bases, leaving 16 bases between the germline ends. The CDR3 runs 11 residues. Germline CDR1 and CDR2: SEHNR and FQNEAQ (reference sequence). The CDR3 sequence is CAGEAGEAQYF. CDR3 sequence (DNA): TGTGCCGGAGAGGCTGGGGAGGCCCAGTACTTC.

Concerning this clonotype: A much bigger clone sits one base away, suggesting this may be a read error. No conserved phenylalanine or tryptophan ends this CDR3, so it is likely a read error. The gene calls are TRBV2 and TRBJ2-7; D gene unclear. The germline V and J ends were trimmed by 3 bases and 4 bases, with 10 bases remaining between them. Germline loops: CDR1 SNHLY, CDR2 FYNNEI. The CDR3 consists of 13 residues. The CDR3 is CASSEKGTYEQYL. The CDR3 bases are TGTGCCAGCAGTGAGAAGGGAACGTACGAGCAGTACCTC.

This chain connects TRBV12-3 or TRBV12-4 to TRBJ1-2; 11 bases align to TRBD1. J was trimmed by 4 bases and V by 0 bases; bases with no gene match: 4. The CDR3 has 16 amino acids. The chain's CDR3 is CASSLARTGGLYGYTF. The CDR3 nucleotides read TGTGCCAGCAGTTTAGCGCGGACAGGGGGCCTCTATGGCTACACCTTC.

Ten or more counts support this clonotype. The rearrangement uses TRBV9 and TRBJ2-5; D is ambiguous. From germline, CDR1 is SGDLS and CDR2 YYNGEE. The V gene lost 0 bases and the J gene lost 5 bases, with 8 bases spanning the gap. This CDR3 has 13 residues. CDR3 sequence: CASSVDWWETQYF. Here the CDR3 DNA reads TGTGCCAGCAGCGTAGATTGGTGGGAGACCCAGTACTTC. Full variable domain (rest looked up from reference TRBV9 and TRBJ2-5): DSGVTQTPKHLITATGQRVTLRCSPRSGDLSVYWYQQSLDQGLQFLIQYYNGEERAKGNILERFSAQQFPDLHSELNLSSLELGDSALYFCASSVDWWETQYFGPGTRLLVL.

The chain has TRBV4-1 and TRBJ1-3; D perhaps matches TRBD1 (5 bases). The CDR3 is made up of 15 amino acids. Per the germline V gene, CDR1 is MGHRA and CDR2 is YSYEKL. The V and J ends lost 0 bases and 3 bases respectively, with 9 bases between them. CDR3 sequence (DNA): TGCGCCAGCAGCCAAGATGGAGGGGTTGGAAACACCATATATTTT. Translating it yields CASSQDGGVGNTIYF.

This clonotype came up once. V usage is TRBV19 and J usage is TRBJ1-5, with 8 bases fitting TRBD1. CDR1 LNHDA and CDR2 SQIVND come from the germline V gene (reference sequence). The CDR3 runs 13 residues. V lost 8 bases, J lost 5 bases, and 5 bases stayed unmatched. The CDR3 loop reads CASATGGDQPQHF. The CDR3 DNA reads as TGTGCCAGTGCAACAGGGGGGGATCAGCCCCAGCATTTT.